This T cell receptor beta chain was profiled in a study of control samples from healthy donors and cancer patients. The CDR3 length is 18 residues. V gave up 0 bases and J gave up 2 bases; unmatched junction bases: 8. Per the germline V gene, CDR1 is SGHNT and CDR2 is YENEEA. Some clones are missing from TCRdb's copy, which holds only in-frame ones; the method was immunoSEQ multiplex PCR. This table holds more than 100,000 clones, less than 95% found once. Sequenced input: blood. The chain joins TRBV11-3 to TRBJ2-3, with 10 bases aligning to TRBD2. The source is a man in his late teens or twenties in good health. The CDR3 sequence: CASSLEASGGPSTDTQYF. CDR3 bases: TGTGCCAGCAGCTTAGAGGCTAGCGGGGGCCCGTCCACAGATACGCAGTATTTT.